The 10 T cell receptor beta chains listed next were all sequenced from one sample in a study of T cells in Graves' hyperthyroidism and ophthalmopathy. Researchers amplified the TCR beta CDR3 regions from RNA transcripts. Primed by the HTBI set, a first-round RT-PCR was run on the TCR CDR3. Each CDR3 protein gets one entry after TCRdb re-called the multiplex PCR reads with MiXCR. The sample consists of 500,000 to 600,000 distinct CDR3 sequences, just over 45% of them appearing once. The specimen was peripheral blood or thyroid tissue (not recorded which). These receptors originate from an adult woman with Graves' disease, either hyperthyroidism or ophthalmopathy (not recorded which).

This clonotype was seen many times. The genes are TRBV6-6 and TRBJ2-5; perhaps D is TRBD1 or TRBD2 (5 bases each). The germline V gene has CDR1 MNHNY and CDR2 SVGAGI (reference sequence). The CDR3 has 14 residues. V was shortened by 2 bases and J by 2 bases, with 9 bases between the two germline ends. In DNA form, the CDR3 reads TGTGCCAGCAGTTACGGGACGTTACAAGAGACCCAGTACTTC. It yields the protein CASSYGTLQETQYF.

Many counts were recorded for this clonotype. CDR3 sequence: CASSPRGQGAYNSPLHF. CDR3 DNA: TGTGCCAGCAGCCCCCGGGGACAGGGGGCTTATAATTCACCCCTCCACTTT. The chain uses TRBV11-2 and TRBJ1-6, with 12 bases matching TRBD1. J gave up 4 bases and V 5 bases, and 6 bases lay outside the gene matches. The germline CDR1 and CDR2 sequences are SGHAT and FQNNGV. The CDR3 loop spans 17 amino acids.

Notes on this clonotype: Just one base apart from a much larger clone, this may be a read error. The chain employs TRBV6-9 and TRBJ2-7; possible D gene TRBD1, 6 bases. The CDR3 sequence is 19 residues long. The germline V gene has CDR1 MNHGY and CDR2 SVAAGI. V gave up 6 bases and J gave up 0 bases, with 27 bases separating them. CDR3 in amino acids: CASSPASGQPSPSSYEQYF. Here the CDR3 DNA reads TGTGCCAGCAGCCCGGCGTCCGGACAGCCCAGCCCTTCCTCCTACGAGCAGTACTTC.

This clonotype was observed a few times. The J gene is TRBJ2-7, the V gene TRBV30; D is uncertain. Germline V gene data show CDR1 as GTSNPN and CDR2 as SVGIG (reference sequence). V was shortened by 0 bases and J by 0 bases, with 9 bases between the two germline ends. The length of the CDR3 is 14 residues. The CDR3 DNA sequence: TGTGCCTGGAGTGTACGCCGCATCTCCTACGAGCAGTACTTC. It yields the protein CAWSVRRISYEQYF.

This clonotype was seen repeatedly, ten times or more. Here the CDR3 reads CASSSGLGNTIYF. CDR3 nucleotide sequence: TGTGCCAGCAGCTCAGGGCTCGGAAACACCATATATTTT. The chain is built from TRBV6-1 and TRBJ1-3; tentatively, D is TRBD1 (5 bases). CDR3 length: 13 residues. Per germline, CDR1 MNHNS and CDR2 SASEGT. V was trimmed by 6 bases and J by 4 bases, leaving 10 bases between them.

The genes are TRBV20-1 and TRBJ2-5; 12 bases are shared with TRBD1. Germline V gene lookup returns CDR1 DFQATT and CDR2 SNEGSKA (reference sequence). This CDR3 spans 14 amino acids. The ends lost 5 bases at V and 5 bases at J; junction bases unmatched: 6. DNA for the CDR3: TGCAGTGCTCGCCGGGACAGGGGGCGTGAGACCCAGTACTTC. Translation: CSARRDRGRETQYF.

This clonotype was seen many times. In nucleotides, the CDR3 is TGTGCCAGCAGGCCGGGACAGGGGGATCTCTATGGCTACACCTTC. Translated, it gives CASRPGQGDLYGYTF. This chain links TRBV2 with TRBJ1-2; 11 bases line up with TRBD1. V was clipped by 6 bases and J by 4 bases; unmatched bases: 7. This CDR3 comprises 15 residues. Germline values: CDR1 SNHLY, CDR2 FYNNEI.

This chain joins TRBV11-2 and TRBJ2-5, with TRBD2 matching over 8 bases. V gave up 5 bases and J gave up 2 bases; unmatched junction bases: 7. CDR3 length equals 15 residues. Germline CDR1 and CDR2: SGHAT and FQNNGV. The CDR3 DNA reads TGTGCCAGCAGCCTATGGACTAGCCCTCAAGAGACCCAGTACTTC. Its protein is CASSLWTSPQETQYF.

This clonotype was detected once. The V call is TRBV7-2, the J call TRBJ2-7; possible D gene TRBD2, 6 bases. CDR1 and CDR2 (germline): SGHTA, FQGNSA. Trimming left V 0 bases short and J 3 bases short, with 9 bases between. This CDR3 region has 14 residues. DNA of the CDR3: TGTGCCAGCAGCTTAGCGACGGGACTCTACGAGCAGTACTTC. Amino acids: CASSLATGLYEQYF. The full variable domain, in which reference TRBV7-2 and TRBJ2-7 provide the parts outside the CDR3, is GAGVSQSPSNKVTEKGKDVELRCDPISGHTALYWYRQSLGQGLEFLIYFQGNSAPDKSGLPSDRFSAERTGGSVSTLTIQRTQQEDSAVYLCASSLATGLYEQYFGPGTRLTVT.

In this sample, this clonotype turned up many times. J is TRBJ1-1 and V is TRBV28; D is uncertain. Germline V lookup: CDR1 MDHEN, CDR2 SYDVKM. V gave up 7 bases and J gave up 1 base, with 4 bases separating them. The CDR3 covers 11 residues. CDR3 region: CASTANTEAFF. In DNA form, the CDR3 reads TGTGCCAGCACAGCGAACACTGAAGCTTTCTTT.